Listed below are T cell receptor beta chains from one sample, sequenced in a study of blood T cell repertoires in COVID-19. This table comes from immunoSEQ multiplex PCR, and its TCRdb copy is limited to in-frame clones, with some not included. Here the sample spans tens of thousands of clones, approximately 90% being singletons. Sequencing was done on a sample of peripheral blood. These receptors all come from a man between 65 and 80 years old with active or convalescent COVID-19. Each CDR3 is given with its conserved first and last residue. D genes are given only for firm matches. For some rows the clone size is stated as once, few or many, or as a class when expanded; others skip it.

CDR3nt	CDR3aa	j_gene	abundance	d_gene	v_gene
TGCGCCAGCAGCCAAAAGCCAGGGTTGTCATACAATGAGCAGTTCTTC	CASSQKPGLSYNEQFF	TRBJ2-1	-	-	TRBV4-3
TGTGCCAGCAGCCCACAGGAGACCCAGTACTTC	CASSPQETQYF	TRBJ2-5	-	-	TRBV2
TGTGCCAGCAGCTTAGTCCGGGAGGCCATTCAGTACTTC	CASSLVREAIQYF	TRBJ2-4	-	TRBD2	TRBV7-9
TGTGCCAGCAACTGGGGGACAGGGGGCGCGGAAGCCTATGGCTACACCTTC	CASNWGTGGAEAYGYTF	TRBJ1-2	-	TRBD1	TRBV7-9
TGTGCCAGCAGTCACCGACAGGGGGCCGGCCAAGAGACCCAGTACTTC	CASSHRQGAGQETQYF	TRBJ2-5	-	TRBD1	TRBV28
TGTGCCACCAGTGGTAGAACAGGGGGAGACTCCTACGAGCAGTACTTC	CATSGRTGGDSYEQYF	TRBJ2-7	few	TRBD1	TRBV24-1
TGTGCCAGCAGCCGCGCGGGGGGGGATCGGGCTAACTATGGCTACACCTTC	CASSRAGGDRANYGYTF	TRBJ1-2	once	-	TRBV7-9
TGCGCCAGCAGCCAAGTAGCAGGGGGCGGTCTCGGAGGCTACACCTTC	CASSQVAGGGLGGYTF	TRBJ1-2	-	TRBD1	TRBV4-3
TGTGCCAGCAGCACCGGACTAGCGGAATACACCGGGGAGCTGTTTTTT	CASSTGLAEYTGELFF	TRBJ2-2	once	TRBD2	TRBV5-4
TGTGCCAGCAACGTCCCAGAATATGGCTACACCTTC	CASNVPEYGYTF	TRBJ1-2	-	-	TRBV9
TGTGCCGCACAGCAACAGGGGGGGAACACTGAAGCTTTCTTT	CAAQQQGGNTEAFF	TRBJ1-1	-	TRBD1	TRBV10-3
TGTGCCAGCAGTTTGGCGCCAGGGGACGAAGCTTTCTTT	CASSLAPGDEAFF	TRBJ1-1	few	-	TRBV27
TGTGCCAGCAGTTACCCCTTTCGAGAACGGGATTCACCCCTCCACTTT	CASSYPFRERDSPLHF	TRBJ1-6	-	-	TRBV6-2/TRBV6-3
TGTGCCAGCAGCTTGACTGACTCTGGGGGCTACACCTTC	CASSLTDSGGYTF	TRBJ1-2	-	-	TRBV7-2
TGTGCCAGCAGCCGCGCGGGGCAGCGCTTATCCTACGAGCAGTACTTC	CASSRAGQRLSYEQYF	TRBJ2-7	-	-	TRBV3-1/TRBV3-2
TGTGCCAGCAGCAAATGCCAGGGCGACGAGCAGTACTTC	CASSKCQGDEQYF	TRBJ2-7	-	-	TRBV21-1
TGTGCCAGCAGTTTACAGGCTCGAGAGACCCAGTACTTC	CASSLQARETQYF	TRBJ2-5	-	-	TRBV12-3/TRBV12-4
TGTGCCAGCAGCCCATGGGCAAACTCTGGAAACACCATATATTTT	CASSPWANSGNTIYF	TRBJ1-3	-	-	TRBV7-2
TGTGCCAGCAGCGTTAAAGTTTCGGGGAGCACAGATACGCAGTATTTT	CASSVKVSGSTDTQYF	TRBJ2-3	few	-	TRBV9
TGTGCCAGCAGTTTACAGGGGACTGAAGCTTTCTTT	CASSLQGTEAFF	TRBJ1-1	-	TRBD1	TRBV6-5
TGTGCCTGGAGACGCGGCGGCTCAACTAATGAAAAACTGTTTTTT	CAWRRGGSTNEKLFF	TRBJ1-4	-	-	TRBV30
TGTGCCATCAGGATCGACAGGGAAGAGACCCAGTACTTC	CAIRIDREETQYF	TRBJ2-5	-	TRBD1	TRBV10-3
TGTGCCAGCAGGGGTGGCGGAGCAACTAATGAAAAACTGTTTTTT	CASRGGGATNEKLFF	TRBJ1-4	-	-	TRBV6-5
TGTGCCAGCAGCGTAGGGCCAGGGCGGGAGACCCAGTACTTC	CASSVGPGRETQYF	TRBJ2-5	-	-	TRBV9
TGTGCCAGCAGCCCTCGGACAGGGGGGTACGAGCAGTACTTC	CASSPRTGGYEQYF	TRBJ2-7	once	TRBD1	TRBV9
TGTGCCAGCAGTCGGACTGGGGGCGGTGCCCAGTACTTC	CASSRTGGGAQYF	TRBJ2-5	-	-	TRBV28
TGTGCCTTAATCCGGGACAAAGACACTGAAGCTTTCTTT	CALIRDKDTEAFF	TRBJ1-1	-	-	TRBV30
TGTGCCAGCAGTTGGGACAGAGTTGAGCAGTTCTTC	CASSWDRVEQFF	TRBJ2-1	-	TRBD1	TRBV5-4
TGTGCCAGCAGCGGGCAGGGGGGATCTAATGAAAAACTGTTTTTT	CASSGQGGSNEKLFF	TRBJ1-4	-	TRBD1	TRBV7-6
TGTGCCACCAGCAGAGATCTAGCAGGGGGCCATGAAGCTTTCTTT	CATSRDLAGGHEAFF	TRBJ1-1	-	TRBD1	TRBV15
TGTGCCTGGAGTGTAGGAGCCTCATTCTACAATGAGCAGTTCTTC	CAWSVGASFYNEQFF	TRBJ2-1	-	-	TRBV30
TGTGCCAGCAGTTTACAGATTTTCACTGAAGCTTTCTTT	CASSLQIFTEAFF	TRBJ1-1	-	-	TRBV12-3/TRBV12-4
TGCGCCAGCAGTGAGACGAGGGGACAGTGGGGCCACGAGCAGTACTTC	CASSETRGQWGHEQYF	TRBJ2-7	-	TRBD1	TRBV10-1
TGCGCCAGCAGCCAGCGATTACAGGGTACTGAAGCTTTCTTT	CASSQRLQGTEAFF	TRBJ1-1	-	-	TRBV4-3
TGCGCCAGCAGCGGACAGTCGAACACTGAAGCTTTCTTT	CASSGQSNTEAFF	TRBJ1-1	-	-	TRBV5-1
TGTGCCAGCAGTGCACAGGGGGCCGGGGAGCTGTTTTTT	CASSAQGAGELFF	TRBJ2-2	-	TRBD1	TRBV25-1
TGTGCCAGCAGTTTCTCCCGACAGGGGTATAATTCACCCCTCCACTTT	CASSFSRQGYNSPLHF	TRBJ1-6	-	TRBD1	TRBV27
TGTGCCAGTAGTATGTGGCACCTCCGTGAAGCTTTCTTT	CASSMWHLREAFF	TRBJ1-1	-	-	TRBV19
TGCAGCGTTCCTATTAGCGGGGGGTACAATGAGCAGTTCTTC	CSVPISGGYNEQFF	TRBJ2-1	-	TRBD2	TRBV29-1
TGTGCCAGCAGCTCCCTAGGGAGCGACACTGAAGCTTTCTTT	CASSSLGSDTEAFF	TRBJ1-1	-	-	TRBV7-2
TGTGCCAGCAGTCGAGGGGGGGCCAACACTGAAGCTTTCTTT	CASSRGGANTEAFF	TRBJ1-1	-	-	TRBV5-4
TGTGCCAGCAGGCGCATCCAAGAGACCCAGTACTTC	CASRRIQETQYF	TRBJ2-5	once	-	TRBV28
TGTGCCAGCAGCGTAGGTCAGGGCCAAGTGCCTTTCTTT	CASSVGQGQVPFF	TRBJ1-1	-	-	TRBV9
TGTGCCAGCTCACTTGCCCGGACAGGGATTAACTCCTATAATTCACCCCTCCACTTT	CASSLARTGINSYNSPLHF	TRBJ1-6	-	TRBD1	TRBV18
TGTGCCATCAGGTCCCCGGGGGGGAACACTGAAGCTTTCTTT	CAIRSPGGNTEAFF	TRBJ1-1	-	-	TRBV10-3
TGTGCCAGCACTGAGGGACAGGGGGTGCAGCCCCAGCATTTT	CASTEGQGVQPQHF	TRBJ1-5	-	TRBD1	TRBV3-1/TRBV3-2
TGTGCCAGCTCTCACGAAGCAACAGGGGTTACTGAAGCTTTCTTT	CASSHEATGVTEAFF	TRBJ1-1	-	TRBD1	TRBV18
TGTGCCAGCAGCACCGGTCCCATTAAAGCCTACGAGCAGTACTTC	CASSTGPIKAYEQYF	TRBJ2-7	-	-	TRBV6-5
TGTGCCAGCAGCGGGGGACAGGGGGGTAATTCACCCCTCCACTTT	CASSGGQGGNSPLHF	TRBJ1-6	-	TRBD1	TRBV7-2
TGTGCCAGCAGTAAGACAGGTTATAGCAATCAGCCCCAGCATTTT	CASSKTGYSNQPQHF	TRBJ1-5	-	-	TRBV6-5
TGTGCCAGCAGCCACCAAGGGACAGCGAACTATGGCTACACCTTC	CASSHQGTANYGYTF	TRBJ1-2	-	TRBD1	TRBV3-1/TRBV3-2
TGTGCCAGCTCACCGGCAGAAGGCAATCAGCCCCAGCATTTT	CASSPAEGNQPQHF	TRBJ1-5	-	-	TRBV18
TGTGCCAGCGGTTCATGGCCCCAGCAGCCCCAGCATTTT	CASGSWPQQPQHF	TRBJ1-5	-	-	TRBV5-6
TGTGCCAGCAGCGTAGCTGAAGGGGACAGGGGGTCGTCTGGCTACACCTTC	CASSVAEGDRGSSGYTF	TRBJ1-2	once	TRBD1	TRBV9
TGTGCCAGCAGCGTAGGCAGGGGGTATAATTCACCCCTCCACTTT	CASSVGRGYNSPLHF	TRBJ1-6	-	TRBD1	TRBV9
TGCAGCGTGGCCGGGACAGGGGGGGAAAAACTGTTTTTT	CSVAGTGGEKLFF	TRBJ1-4	few	TRBD1	TRBV29-1
TGCGCCAGCAGCAACGACAGGGCTGGGAACACTGAAGCTTTCTTT	CASSNDRAGNTEAFF	TRBJ1-1	-	TRBD1	TRBV5-1